This T cell receptor beta chain is from a study of shared clonotypes between healthy human individuals. Concerning this clone itself: Its specificity is not known.

Sequenced by immunoSEQ multiplex PCR; TCRdb stores in-frame clones only, minus some. The sample has about 1.9 million clones, approximately 92% seen once. Broader study findings: When naive CD4 clonotypes were compared across four donors, 4% to 5.5% were shared.

Selected positively for CCR7 and CD45RO-negative, naive CD8 cells excluded terminally differentiated effector memory CD45RA+ cells. Per the germline V gene, CDR1 is SGHAT and CDR2 is FQNNGV. The CDR3 length is 15 residues. V shed 5 bases and J shed 2 bases, with 15 bases lying between them. The sequence was collected from a man between 18 and 29 years old in good health. Some clones in this sample may be carry-over from other donors' samples. The V gene is TRBV11-2, the J gene TRBJ1-2, with D unresolved. The source material was naive CD8+ T cells from PBMCs. The CDR3 region is CASSPRPRPNYGYTF. DNA for the CDR3: TGTGCCAGCAGCCCCAGACCACGGCCCAACTATGGCTACACCTTC.